This T cell receptor beta chain was captured by sequencing in a study of PD-1 blockade in classical Hodgkin lymphoma. Study-wide background: On a schedule of every 2 weeks, patients received nivolumab 3 mg/kg intravenously. Points from the study as a whole: Repertoire difference causes, possibly disease activity or prior therapy, remain undefined. The diversity seen at baseline in complete responders resembled that of newly diagnosed patients.

Germline CDR1 LNHNV, CDR2 YYDKDF (reference sequence). V shed 0 bases, J shed 6 bases, and the junction held 7 bases outside the gene matches. The CDR3 length is 16 residues. This sample's time point: cycle 4 day 1 (C4D1), after less than 7 weeks of nivolumab. Every patient had relapsed following autologous stem cell transplantation, and cohorts differed in brentuximab vedotin exposure. Turning to this clone: The target antigen is unknown.

The data were produced by immunoSEQ multiplex PCR, yet TCRdb's version contains in-frame clones alone and is incomplete. The sample has about 110,000 clones; roughly nine tenths are singletons. This receptor was identified in a human donor with classical Hodgkin lymphoma. The chain joins TRBV15 to TRBJ2-1; 8 bases match TRBD1. Sequenced material: peripheral blood mononuclear cells (PBMCs), taken before the fourth cycle of nivolumab. For the CDR3, the DNA is TGTGCCACCAGCAGAGATCTAGGACAGGGTGGCAATGAGCAGTTCTTC. It yields the protein CATSRDLGQGGNEQFF.